This T cell receptor (beta chain) was found in a study of T cells in Graves' hyperthyroidism and ophthalmopathy. This clonotype was observed at least ten times. TCR beta CDR3 regions were amplified from RNA transcripts. The TCR CDR3 first-round RT-PCR relied on the HTBI primer set. TCRdb re-analysed the multiplex PCR reads in MiXCR, keeping a single row per CDR3 protein. The sample consists of about 290,000 distinct CDR3 sequences, 13% of them appearing once. The CDR3 length is 18 residues. V lost 5 bases, J lost 5 bases, and 27 bases lay in between. Per germline, CDR1 KGHDR and CDR2 SFDVKD. Sequencing input: blood. This receptor was identified in a woman aged 25 to 45 with Graves' hyperthyroidism that later progressed to Graves' ophthalmopathy. The rearrangement links TRBV24-1 to TRBJ2-7, with D tentatively TRBD1 (5 bases). The CDR3, as DNA: TGTGCCACCAGTGGGATTCTCCGAAGCAGGGATGAAAGGGACGAGCAGTACTTC. It translates to CATSGILRSRDERDEQYF.